These 16 T cell receptor beta chains were sequenced from one sample in a study of human T cells and chemical hapten exposure. Time point in this sample: pre-sensitization, week 0. The treatment: therapeutic diphenylcyclopropenone sensitization with weekly scalp DPC. TCRdb passed the RACE reads through MiXCR, listing each CDR3 protein once. The sample holds some 300,000 distinct CDR3 sequences, around 5.5% seen once. The source material was whole blood, sampled in connection with sensitization to the hapten diphenylcyclopropenone (DPC). Receptors were obtained from a woman aged 18-30 years with alopecia areata. Some clones in this sample may be carry-over from other donors' samples.

The sample holds many counts of this clonotype. The chain has TRBV12-3 or TRBV12-4 and TRBJ1-5; a possible D gene is TRBD1 (5 bases). This CDR3 is built from 13 residues. V gave up 8 bases and J gave up 5 bases, with 13 bases separating them. CDR3 bases: TGTGCCAGCCGCTGGGAGGGGTATCAGCCCCAGCATTTT. Its protein is CASRWEGYQPQHF.

This clonotype has a count of ten or more. The V call is TRBV15, the J call TRBJ1-4; D might be TRBD1 (6 bases). This CDR3 spans 14 amino acids. Between the trimmed V and J ends, which lost 3 bases and 7 bases, there was a span of 12 bases. The V gene's germline CDR1 is LNHNV and CDR2 YYDKDF (reference sequence). This CDR3 reads CATSRDRETEKLFF. The CDR3, as DNA: TGTGCCACCAGCAGGGACAGAGAGACTGAAAAACTGTTTTTT. The full variable domain, its missing parts supplied by reference TRBV15 and TRBJ1-4, is DAMVIQNPRYQVTQFGKPVTLSCSQTLNHNVMYWYQQKSSQAPKLLFHYYDKDFNNEADTPDNFQSRRPNTSFCFLDIRSPGLGDTAMYLCATSRDRETEKLFFGSGTQLSVL.

This clonotype has a handful of counts. The chain recombines TRBV7-6 with TRBJ1-1; D may be TRBD1 (6 bases). Germline V gives CDR1 SGHVS, CDR2 FNYEAQ. This CDR3 comprises 17 residues. Trimming cost V 1 base and J 1 base, with 16 bases left between them. CDR3 in amino acids: CASSLGAYRDRNTEAFF. Written as DNA, the CDR3 is TGTGCCAGCAGCTTAGGGGCGTACAGGGATAGGAACACTGAAGCTTTCTTT. Combining the CDR3 with reference TRBV7-6 and TRBJ1-1 gives the whole variable domain GAGVSQSPRYKVTKRGQDVALRCDPISGHVSLYWYRQALGQGPEFLTYFNYEAQQDKSGLPNDRFSAERPEGSISTLTIQRTEQRDSAMYRCASSLGAYRDRNTEAFFGQGTRLTVV.

At least ten counts were recorded for this clonotype. The CDR3: CASSIQGREAFF. CDR3 coding DNA: TGTGCCAGCAGTATACAGGGTCGCGAAGCTTTCTTT. The genes are TRBV6-2 or TRBV6-3 and TRBJ1-1, with TRBD1 as a possible D gene (6 bases). V was cut by 5 bases and J by 8 bases, with 12 bases left in between. CDR1 is MNHEY and CDR2 is SVGEGT in the germline V gene. The CDR3 consists of 12 residues.

This clonotype occurred many times. V and J are TRBV7-9 and TRBJ1-1; 7 positions agree with TRBD1. Germline CDR1 reads SEHNR; CDR2 reads FQNEAQ (reference sequence). The CDR3 totals 15 residues. V lost 5 bases, J lost 4 bases, and 10 bases stayed unmatched. CDR3 protein: CASSPTGSGATEAFF. The CDR3 bases are TGTGCCAGCAGCCCGACAGGGTCGGGGGCCACTGAAGCTTTCTTT.

This sequence joins TRBV12-3 or TRBV12-4 and TRBJ2-4, with 8 bases aligning to TRBD1. The CDR3 loop spans 19 amino acids. The V and J ends lost 3 bases and 0 bases, in that order; junction bases with no gene match: 13. CDR3 region: CASSFMTGVLLSAKNIQYF. The CDR3 region has the DNA TGTGCCAGCAGTTTTATGACAGGGGTTCTCCTCTCAGCCAAAAACATTCAGTACTTC.

This clonotype was seen a few times. The CDR3 sequence: CASSSSGGARETQYF. The CDR3 DNA sequence: TGTGCCAGCAGCTCGAGCGGGGGGGCCCGAGAGACCCAGTACTTC. The rearrangement links TRBV7-3 to TRBJ2-5, with TRBD2 identical over 10 bases. This CDR3 comprises 15 residues. CDR1 and CDR2 (germline): SGHTA, FQGTGA. The ends lost 4 bases at V and 4 bases at J; junction bases unmatched: 6.

This chain uses TRBV7-9 with TRBJ1-6; D possibly corresponds to TRBD1 (6 bases). CDR1 SEHNR and CDR2 FQNEAQ come from the germline V gene (reference sequence). Trimming stripped 5 bases from V and 17 bases from J, with 19 bases between. The CDR3 length is 13 residues. The CDR3 is CASSRKAGAAFHF. The CDR3 coding sequence is TGTGCCAGCAGCCGTAAAGCAGGGGCCGCATTCCACTTT.

This clonotype has a handful of counts. The chain recombines TRBV20-1 with TRBJ2-7, with D possibly matching TRBD1 (6 bases). The germline V gene encodes CDR1 DFQATT and CDR2 SNEGSKA (reference sequence). V was trimmed by 7 bases and J by 1 base, leaving 14 bases between them. CDR3 length equals 13 residues. The CDR3 sequence is CSGSRDISYEQYF. The DNA of the CDR3 is TGCAGTGGCAGCCGGGACATTTCCTACGAGCAGTACTTC.

Many counts were recorded for this clonotype. Written as DNA, the CDR3 is TGTGCCATCAGTGAGTCGGGACAGGGAGAGACCCAGTACTTC. This sequence encodes CAISESGQGETQYF. The chain recombines TRBV10-3 with TRBJ2-5; 9 nucleotides match TRBD1. V lost 0 bases, J lost 4 bases, and 0 bases stayed unmatched. CDR1 ENHRY and CDR2 SYGVKD come from the germline V gene. The length of the CDR3 is 14 residues.

At least ten counts were recorded for this clonotype. This chain connects TRBV5-1 to TRBJ2-3; D not certain. The CDR3 runs 14 residues. CDR1 and CDR2 from the germline V gene are SGHRS and YFSETQ. V was cut by 4 bases and J by 0 bases, with 9 bases left in between. The CDR3 reads CASSPDSSTDTQYF. CDR3 DNA: TGCGCCAGCAGCCCGGATTCGAGCACAGATACGCAGTATTTT.

This clonotype was observed a few times. The rearrangement joins TRBV24-1 to TRBJ2-1; no clear D. CDR3 size: 12 residues. The V gene lost 9 bases and the J gene lost 8 bases, with 13 bases spanning the gap. In germline, CDR1 is KGHDR, CDR2 SFDVKD. CDR3 in DNA: TGTGCCACCCGGGCCAAGTCCGATGAGCAGTTCTTC. It codes for CATRAKSDEQFF.

The sample holds many counts of this clonotype. The rearrangement joins TRBV4-1 to TRBJ1-2; D remains ambiguous. Germline CDR1 MGHRA, CDR2 YSYEKL. The V gene lost 1 base and the J gene lost 7 bases, with 13 bases spanning the gap. The CDR3 runs 14 residues. CDR3 loop: CASSQVVSTGGYTF. In DNA, the CDR3 is TGCGCCAGCAGCCAAGTTGTTTCTACGGGTGGCTACACCTTC.

In this sample, this clonotype turned up a few times. The genes are TRBV4-2 and TRBJ1-1; the match to TRBD1 covers 8 bases. The CDR3 contains 15 residues. After removal of 2 bases from V and 4 bases from J, the junction contained 6 bases not matched to a gene. Germline V gene data show CDR1 as LGHNA and CDR2 as YNFKEQ. The CDR3: CASSQTDRVSTEAFF. The CDR3 nucleotides are TGTGCCAGCAGCCAAACGGACAGGGTCAGCACTGAAGCTTTCTTT.

This clonotype was observed a handful of times. The CDR3 nucleotides are TGTGCCAGCAGTTATTCCTCCCCGACAGGACTTAGGGAGACCCAGTACTTC. It translates to CASSYSSPTGLRETQYF. The J gene is TRBJ2-5, the V gene TRBV6-2 or TRBV6-3; possible D gene TRBD1, 6 bases. Trimming took 3 bases from V and 5 from J, leaving 22 bases between them. Per the germline V gene, CDR1 is MNHEY and CDR2 is SVGEGT. The CDR3 extends over 17 amino acids.

This clonotype was seen ten or more times. J is TRBJ1-1 and V is TRBV28, with D possibly being TRBD1 (5 bases). The germline V gene encodes CDR1 MDHEN and CDR2 SYDVKM. The CDR3 has 14 residues. Trimming took off 6 bases at V and 1 base at J, with 12 bases between the two ends. DNA of the CDR3: TGTGCCAGCAGCTTGGGACTCTCGAACACTGAAGCTTTCTTT. It is translated as CASSLGLSNTEAFF. Full variable domain (rest looked up from reference TRBV28 and TRBJ1-1): DVKVTQSSRYLVKRTGEKVFLECVQDMDHENMFWYRQDPGLGLRLIYFSYDVKMKEKGDIPEGYSVSREKKERFSLILESASTNQTSMYLCASSLGLSNTEAFFGQGTRLTVV.